This T cell receptor (beta chain) was found in a study of shared clonotypes between healthy human individuals. Study-level information: Each donor contributed plates that comprised three CD4 naive, three CD4 memory, two CD8 naive and one CD8 memory. Study-level findings and limits: What naive subsets generally showed was a larger estimated richness than memory subsets showed.

In regard to this clone: Antigen: not known.

The authors divided CD4+ cells into CD45RA+ naive and CD45RA-negative memory subsets. Several immunoSEQ plates held equal portions of the genomic DNA taken from each subset. Libraries were prepared by immunoSEQ multiplex PCR; TCRdb keeps only in-frame clonotypes and omits some of them. The sample carries approximately 980,000 clones, approximately 80% recorded once. Germline CDR1 and CDR2: MGHRA and YSYEKL. CDR3 size: 13 residues. V was clipped by 1 base and J by 8 bases, with 11 bases between them. This chain connects TRBV4-1 to TRBJ1-2, with D uncertain. Sample: memory CD4+ T cells sorted from blood. Stated subset: CD45RA-negative fraction. The TCR originated in a man aged 18 to 29 in good health. The CDR3 loop is CASSQVSAQGYTF. The CDR3 DNA reads as TGCGCCAGCAGCCAAGTCTCGGCCCAGGGCTACACCTTC.